This TCR beta chain stems from a study of long-term antiretroviral therapy in people with HIV. The table lists this clone with a few counts. From germline, CDR1 is MNHNS and CDR2 SASEGT. The CDR3 is 16 amino acids. The junction had 11 bases not matched to a gene; V was cut back by 2 bases and J by 7 bases. This was the immunoSEQ v3.0 assay at survey level. Libraries were prepared by immunoSEQ multiplex PCR; TCRdb keeps only in-frame clonotypes and omits some of them. This sample has tens of thousands of clones, with around 84% found just once. The clonotype originates from a woman in her 30s with HIV. The sample here was unsorted PBMCs, taken 0.2 years after starting antiretroviral therapy. The V call is TRBV6-1, the J call TRBJ2-7; 10 bases agree with TRBD2. The CDR3 is CASSERELAGTHEQYF. Here the CDR3 DNA reads TGTGCCAGCAGTGAAAGGGAACTAGCGGGAACGCATGAGCAGTACTTC.